The clone carrying this TCR beta chain was counted a single time. Original analysis: The assay estimated nucleated cells by amplifying reference gene primers. Profiling relied on immunoSEQ multiplex PCR, and the TCRdb table lists in-frame clones only, not all of them. V, J and clone size are those of that table, while D and trimming were read from the DNA. Of tens of thousands of clones in the sample, about four fifths were seen once. The data are from a study of blood T cell repertoires in COVID-19. Study-wide background: The samples span acute and convalescent COVID-19 from the United States, Italy and Spain. In each case, the material was cDNA or gDNA derived from T cells, B-cell-depleted T cells, or PBMCs.

Germline CDR1 and CDR2: MDHEN and SYDVKM. V lost 8 bases to trimming and J lost 2 bases, with 7 bases between them. The CDR3 consists of 12 residues. The receptor was isolated from a man older than 75 with active or convalescent COVID-19. J is TRBJ1-5 and V is TRBV28; a possible D gene is TRBD1 (5 bases). Source material: peripheral blood. The CDR3 loop is CASGGGNQPQHF. CDR3 in DNA: TGTGCCAGCGGGGGGGGCAATCAGCCCCAGCATTTT.